This T cell receptor (beta chain) stems from a study of blood T cell repertoires in COVID-19. Study in general: Whether acute or convalescent, the COVID-19 samples came from the United States, Italy and Spain. Nucleic acid was either cDNA or gDNA, and it came from T cells, B-cell-depleted T cells, or PBMCs.

As processed by the authors: Reference gene primer amplification in the assay estimated nucleated cell counts. Only in-frame clones appear in the TCRdb table, and some are missing; sequencing was by immunoSEQ multiplex PCR. V, J and clone size were drawn from that table, and D and trimming were deduced from the DNA. The repertoire holds 200,000 or so clones, roughly 84% seen once, with about 2.4% in the top ten. CDR3 length equals 15 residues. CDR1 is LGHNA and CDR2 is YSLEER in the germline V gene. V gave up 0 bases and J gave up 4 bases, with 10 bases separating them. This rearrangement joins TRBV4-3 to TRBJ1-3; the D is unclear. This TCR was sampled from a woman aged 55-75 years with acute or convalescent COVID-19. The source material was peripheral blood. CDR3 loop: CASSQDLSVGNTIYF. CDR3 in DNA: TGCGCCAGCAGCCAAGATTTGAGCGTCGGAAACACCATATATTTT.